In its sample, the clone carrying this TCR beta chain was seen once. Libraries were prepared by immunoSEQ multiplex PCR; TCRdb keeps only in-frame clonotypes and omits some of them. The table has fewer than 250,000 clones, 82% seen once; the top ten hold about 4.4%. The sample belongs to a study of blood T cell repertoires in COVID-19. Study-wide context: COVID-19 samples collected from the United States, Italy and Spain covered acute and convalescent phases.

This TCR was recovered from a woman between 70 and 85 years old with acute or convalescent COVID-19. The sample taken for sequencing was peripheral blood.

The CDR3 nucleotides are TGTGCCAGCAGCTTAGATGGACAGGGAGGTCAGCCCCAGCATTTT. Its protein product is CASSLDGQGGQPQHF. This chain uses TRBV7-2 with TRBJ1-5, with 8 bases fitting TRBD1. This CDR3 is 15 amino acids long. CDR1 and CDR2 from the germline V gene are SGHTA and FQGNSA. The V segment lost 1 base and the J segment 6 bases; nucleotides outside the gene matches: 5.